This TCR beta chain was sequenced in a study of blood T cell repertoires in COVID-19. Study context: Italy, Spain and the United States were the sources of the convalescent and acute COVID-19 samples. Sources were T cells, B-cell-depleted T cells, or PBMCs; the material itself was cDNA or gDNA.

Between the trimmed V and J ends, which lost 3 bases and 0 bases, there was a span of 10 bases. The germline CDR1 and CDR2 sequences are LNHDA and SQIVND (reference sequence). The length of the CDR3 is 15 residues. Per the original data handling: The authors estimated nucleated cell counts from reference gene primer amplification. Measured with immunoSEQ multiplex PCR; TCRdb has only the in-frame clones, and not every one. Clone size and V and J calls were adopted from that table, with D and trimming inferred from the DNA. This sample has around 130,000 clones, with around 89% found just once. The sample comprised peripheral blood. The TCR originated in a man in his fifties or sixties with active or convalescent COVID-19. The chain recombines TRBV19 with TRBJ2-3, with D perhaps matching TRBD2 (7 bases). The CDR3 here is CASSMGGASTDTQYF. The DNA of the CDR3 is TGTGCCAGTAGTATGGGGGGGGCCAGCACAGATACGCAGTATTTT. Together with reference TRBV19 and TRBJ2-3, the CDR3 gives the full variable domain: DGGITQSPKYLFRKEGQNVTLSCEQNLNHDAMYWYRQDPGQGLRLIYYSQIVNDFQKGDIAEGYSVSREKKESFPLTVTSAQKNPTAFYLCASSMGGASTDTQYFGPGTRLTVL.